A single sample is the source of the 5 T cell receptor beta chains below, sequenced in a study of OX40 agonist ivuxolimab in advanced cancers. Profiled with immunoSEQ multiplex PCR; TCRdb holds only in-frame clones, not every one. The table includes fewer than 45,000 clones, around 90% detected once. The sequencing used CD4+ or CD8+ T cells sorted from blood, collected in a trial of the OX40 agonist ivuxolimab. These TCRs come from an adult with an advanced solid tumor such as melanoma, head and neck, liver or kidney cancer.

The chain recombines TRBV28 with TRBJ1-2; D is undetermined. The V and J ends lost 5 bases and 4 bases respectively, with 20 bases between them. The germline V gene encodes CDR1 MDHEN and CDR2 SYDVKM. CDR3 length: 16 residues. CDR3 sequence (DNA): TGTGCCAGCAGTCGCAGCGGGGAGGGTTTCGGCTATGGCTACACCTTC. Its protein product is CASSRSGEGFGYGYTF.

The chain combines TRBV6-1 with TRBJ1-3, with a weak D call TRBD1 (5 bases). CDR1 is MNHNS and CDR2 is SASEGT in the germline V gene. The CDR3 totals 14 residues. The V and J ends lost 7 bases and 0 bases respectively, with 10 bases between them. The CDR3 here is CASKGPFSGNTIYF. CDR3 nucleotide sequence: TGTGCCAGCAAGGGGCCATTCTCTGGAAACACCATATATTTT.

The chain uses TRBV5-1 and TRBJ1-1; TRBD1 matches 8 bases. Germline V gene sequence: CDR1 SGHRS, CDR2 YFSETQ. Trimming took 5 bases from V and 0 from J; bases not matched to a gene: 9. The CDR3 runs to 16 residues. The CDR3 is CASSLTGGQVNTEAFF. In nucleotides, the CDR3 is TGCGCCAGCAGTCTGACGGGGGGACAGGTGAACACTGAAGCTTTCTTT.

The chain has TRBV7-8 and TRBJ2-7, with D perhaps TRBD2 (6 bases). Germline V gene data show CDR1 as SGHVS and CDR2 as FQNEAQ. The CDR3 has 13 amino acids. The V gene lost 1 base and the J gene lost 4 bases, with 8 bases spanning the gap. CDR3 amino acids: CASSLGAGYEQYF. The CDR3 DNA sequence: TGTGCCAGCAGCTTAGGGGCGGGGTACGAGCAGTACTTC.

This rearrangement joins TRBV28 to TRBJ2-7; a weak D match, TRBD1 (5 bases). The CDR3 loop spans 15 amino acids. Germline V gene sequence: CDR1 MDHEN, CDR2 SYDVKM. V lost 5 bases and J 0 bases, leaving 14 bases between the germline ends. CDR3 protein: CASSPTWTNSYEQYF. Here the CDR3 DNA reads TGTGCCAGCAGTCCGACCTGGACAAACTCCTACGAGCAGTACTTC.